The rows below give T cell receptor beta chains drawn from one sample of a study of blood T cell repertoires in COVID-19. Clones were sequenced by immunoSEQ multiplex PCR, and TCRdb holds only the in-frame ones, with some missing. The table shows 200,000 to 300,000 clones, with 75% to 85% occurring only once. Sequencing input: peripheral blood. These receptor sequences come from a human donor in a cohort sampled during active COVID-19. CDR3s include the opening cysteine and the closing phenylalanine or tryptophan. Fields, in order: clone size, D gene, V gene, J gene, CDR3 protein, CDR3 DNA. D genes are given only for firm matches. The size of a clone is reported for some rows only, either as once, few or many, or as a class for expanded clones.

>.|TRBD1|TRBV6-5|TRBJ2-3
CASRTQGTADTQYF
TGTGCCAGCAGGACACAGGGGACGGCAGATACGCAGTATTTT
>once|.|TRBV28|TRBJ1-4
CASSLLATTNEKLFF
TGTGCCAGCAGTTTACTGGCAACAACTAATGAAAAACTGTTTTTT
>.|TRBD2|TRBV3-1/TRBV3-2|TRBJ2-2
CASSHGRGGPTRSGELFF
TGTGCCAGCAGCCATGGTCGCGGGGGGCCCACCCGGAGCGGGGAGCTGTTTTTT
>.|.|TRBV21-1|TRBJ2-3
CASIHYWTEREITDTQYF
TGTGCCAGCATCCACTATTGGACTGAGCGGGAGATCACAGATACGCAGTATTTT
>.|.|TRBV6-5|TRBJ1-6
CASSPERADISPLHF
TGTGCCAGCAGTCCCGAGCGGGCGGACATTTCACCCCTCCACTTT
>.|TRBD2|TRBV5-4|TRBJ2-5
CASSAASGPQETQYF
TGTGCCAGCAGCGCCGCTAGCGGGCCTCAAGAGACCCAGTACTTC
>few|TRBD1|TRBV18|TRBJ2-7
CASSPGQGTYEQYF
TGTGCCAGCTCACCGGGACAGGGTACCTACGAGCAGTACTTC
>.|TRBD1|TRBV18|TRBJ1-6
CASSPKGQGALSLHF
TGTGCCAGCTCACCTAAAGGACAGGGGGCTCTGTCCCTCCACTTT
>few|TRBD1|TRBV6-5|TRBJ1-2
CASSSPSTGYGYTF
TGTGCCAGCAGTTCCCCCTCGACAGGGTATGGCTACACCTTC
>.|.|TRBV28|TRBJ2-7
CASSSGAYEQYF
TGTGCCAGCAGTTCGGGAGCCTACGAGCAGTACTTC
>.|.|TRBV6-6|TRBJ2-7
CASIRSRESDEQYF
TGTGCCAGCATTCGATCTCGGGAATCGGACGAGCAGTACTTC
>.|TRBD1|TRBV5-1|TRBJ1-1
CASSLTGTGRRAEAFF
TGCGCCAGCAGCTTAACCGGGACAGGGAGGAGGGCTGAAGCTTTCTTT
>.|.|TRBV27|TRBJ1-2
CASSAYDRNGYTF
TGTGCCAGCAGTGCCTACGACAGGAACGGCTACACCTTC